This T cell receptor (beta chain) derives from a study of OX40 agonist ivuxolimab in advanced cancers. For the wider study: Ivuxolimab was a fully human IgG2 agonistic monoclonal antibody targeting the costimulatory receptor OX40 (CD134). Intravenous ivuxolimab was administered to patients every 2 weeks at six dose levels: 0.01, 0.1, 0.3, 1.5, 3 and 10 mg/kg. Among the 52 dose-escalation patients, some 20 had hepatocellular carcinoma, roughly 15 melanoma, 9 renal cell carcinoma and 9 head and neck cancer. In the dose-escalation cohort, around 80% of patients were male, and the mean age was around 65 years with a range of about 20 to 80. Prior anti-PD-1, anti-PD-L1 or anti-CTLA-4 therapy was permitted, and checkpoint inhibitors had been received by more than 35% of dose-escalation patients. Partial responses occurred in three dose-escalation patients, of whom one had hepatocellular carcinoma and two had cutaneous melanoma. Peripheral TCRbeta sequencing aimed to test whether ivuxolimab altered TCR sequence diversity and caused clonal T-cell expansion. The paper reports the monotherapy dose-escalation portion (N = 52 patients) of the phase I ivuxolimab trial.

Here is what the overall study found, with its caveats: After ivuxolimab, more expanded clones were found on average in CD8+ T cells than in CD4+ T cells. Partial responders in the 0.1-3.0 mg/kg groups had among the lowest normalized peripheral clonal expansion, especially among CD8+ T cells. Which antigens the clonally expanded peripheral T cells were specific for was not determined. Low levels of normalized T-cell clonal expansion were also seen in some patients who did not respond. At doses of 0.1 to 3.0 mg/kg, clonal expansion of both CD4+ and CD8+ blood T cells was observed from baseline to week 6.

Worth noting for this clone: Its antigen is currently not known. Base qualities are not provided; no much larger clone lies one nucleotide away.

The trial excluded patients who had a history of autoimmune disease or were on systemic immunosuppression. Peripheral blood for TCR sequencing was collected from all dose cohorts at baseline, on cycle 4 day 1, and on cycle 7 day 1. Samples came from an open-label, multicenter, first-in-human phase I dose-escalation trial of ivuxolimab. Adults with locally advanced or metastatic melanoma, renal cell, hepatocellular, or head and neck squamous cell carcinoma were enrolled in the trial. CD4+ and CD8+ T cells were sorted separately from peripheral blood before TCR sequencing. Genomic DNA was extracted from sorted cells for sequencing of the TCRbeta CDR3 region. The immunoSEQ Assay was used to sequence the TCRbeta CDR3 regions. TCRdb provides this immuneACCESS table in a form limited to in-frame rearrangements. Some clones are lacking; in checked studies, under half of them reflect an unresolved V gene, and why the rest are absent is not known. For this sample there are about 62,000 clones; approximately 85% appear just once. In total, the top ten clones hold approximately 11% of the sample.

The CDR1 and CDR2 encoded by the germline V gene (reference sequence) are SGHAT and FQDESV. Including cysteine and phenylalanine, the CDR3 has 15 amino acids. CDR3 DNA only is kept here, 45 bases in frame from base 1. Trimming at the junction amounts to 0 bases on V and 4 bases on J, and the germline ends lie 9 bases apart. Recombination joined TRBV11-1 with TRBJ2-2; perhaps TRBD1 is the D gene, with 5 bases matching. The clonotype originates from an adult with an advanced solid tumor such as melanoma, head and neck, liver or kidney cancer. Sequencing used CD4+ or CD8+ T cells sorted from blood, obtained in a trial of the OX40 agonist ivuxolimab. The encoded CDR3 is CASSLARQGTGELFF. The bases read TGTGCCAGCAGCTTAGCCCGCCAGGGCACCGGGGAGCTGTTTTTT.